The 15 T cell receptor beta chains presented below share a single source sample, sequenced in a study of beta chain features in type 1 diabetes. Every isolated RNA sample was fully reverse transcribed, so sequencing captured expressed TCRB transcripts. Clones were read by immunoSEQ multiplex PCR, and TCRdb kept only the in-frame ones, dropping some. The table has about 290,000 clones, 7.5% to 9.5% seen once; the top ten hold 1%. Input material: central memory CD4+ T cells from blood. Every receptor here comes from a woman under 30 in good health.

CDR3 bases: TGCAGCGCCAGGATGGGCCCAACCACTAACTATGGCTACACCTTC. Encoded protein: CSARMGPTTNYGYTF. The J gene is TRBJ1-2, the V gene TRBV29-1; no clear D. The germline V and J ends were trimmed by 7 bases and 0 bases, with 18 bases remaining between them. Germline CDR1 SQVTM, CDR2 ANQGSEA. The length of the CDR3 is 15 residues.

Relative to its sample, this clone is medium-sized (0.01 to 0.1%). The gene calls are TRBV2 and TRBJ1-2; D is uncertain. The CDR3 is 9 amino acids. The germline V gene encodes CDR1 SNHLY and CDR2 FYNNEI. V was cut by 11 bases and J by 7 bases, with 8 bases left in between. CDR3 coding DNA: TGTGCCTGCGGGCCTGGCTACACCTTC. This translates into CACGPGYTF. Using reference TRBV2 and TRBJ1-2 for the parts outside the CDR3, the full variable domain is EPEVTQTPSHQVTQMGQEVILRCVPISNHLYFYWYRQILGQKVEFLVSFYNNEISEKSEIFDDQFSVERPDGSNFTLKIRSTKLEDSAMYFCACGPGYTFGSGTRLTVV.

The V and J genes are TRBV5-1 and TRBJ2-7; D remains ambiguous. V lost 1 base, J lost 0 bases, and 5 bases lay in between. This CDR3 comprises 13 residues. CDR1 and CDR2 from the germline V gene are SGHRS and YFSETQ. The chain's CDR3 is CASSLLASYEQYF. In DNA, the CDR3 is TGCGCCAGCAGCTTGCTGGCCTCCTACGAGCAGTACTTC. The variable domain in full, completed from reference TRBV5-1 and TRBJ2-7, reads KAGVTQTPRYLIKTRGQQVTLSCSPISGHRSVSWYQQTPGQGLQFLFEYFSETQRNKGNFPGRFSGRQFSNSRSEMNVSTLELGDSALYLCASSLLASYEQYFGPGTRLTVT.

This clone was picked up a small number of times. The chain has TRBV4-1 and TRBJ2-2; the D gene is possibly TRBD1 (5 bases). With 0 bases removed from V and 0 bases from J, the gap between germline ends came to 8 bases. The CDR3 covers 16 residues. Germline assignment: CDR1 MGHRA and CDR2 YSYEKL. For the CDR3, the DNA is TGCGCCAGCAGCCAAGACAGGGTTTCGAACACCGGGGAGCTGTTTTTT. Encoded protein: CASSQDRVSNTGELFF.

This clone was detected ten times or more. The rearrangement joins TRBV13 to TRBJ2-2; unclear D gene. V was clipped by 4 bases and J by 7 bases, with 13 bases between them. Germline lookup yields CDR1 PRHDT and CDR2 FYEKMQ (reference sequence). The CDR3 contains 14 residues. CDR3 bases: TGTGCCAGCAGCTCGCCCGGCCACGGCGGGGAGCTGTTTTTT. It translates to CASSSPGHGGELFF. The whole variable domain, remainder taken from reference TRBV13 and TRBJ2-2, is AAGVIQSPRHLIKEKRETATLKCYPIPRHDTVYWYQQGPGQDPQFLISFYEKMQSDKGSIPDRFSAQQFSDYHSELNMSSLELGDSALYFCASSSPGHGGELFFGEGSRLTVL.

This clone turned up a few times. J is TRBJ2-6 and V is TRBV7-6; D is ambiguous. CDR1 is SGHVS, CDR2 FNYEAQ, per germline. The CDR3 totals 17 residues. V was pared by 5 bases and J by 0 bases, with 14 bases between. The CDR3 spells CASSPPDRSSGANVLTF. CDR3 nucleotide sequence: TGTGCCAGCAGCCCCCCAGATCGTTCCTCTGGGGCCAACGTCCTGACTTTC.

The chain carries TRBV5-5 and TRBJ1-1; D uncertain. The CDR3 contains 12 residues. Per the germline V gene, CDR1 is SGHKS and CDR2 is YYEKEE (reference sequence). The V and J ends lost 4 bases and 7 bases respectively, with 11 bases between them. The CDR3 loop reads CASSPATLEAFF. Here the CDR3 DNA reads TGTGCCAGCAGCCCCGCAACCCTTGAAGCTTTCTTT.

This clone has more than one count but fewer than ten. The J gene is TRBJ2-5, the V gene TRBV5-4, with D possibly being TRBD1 (6 bases). Germline V gene sequence: CDR1 SGHNT, CDR2 YYREEE (reference sequence). Trimming pared 5 bases from V and 7 bases from J, leaving 18 bases between. CDR3 size: 14 residues. The CDR3 sequence is CASSLWGPLGTQYF. The CDR3 nucleotides read TGTGCCAGCAGTCTCTGGGGGCCACTGGGGACCCAGTACTTC.

This clone was seen only a few times. This chain connects TRBV2 to TRBJ2-7; a possible D gene is TRBD1 (6 bases). This CDR3 is 14 amino acids long. V lost 4 bases and J lost 4, with 14 bases in between. Germline CDR1 is SNHLY and CDR2 is FYNNEI. The CDR3 DNA sequence: TGTGCCAGCAGTGGAAGGGGGTACCCTTACGAGCAGTACTTC. This sequence encodes CASSGRGYPYEQYF.

This clone came up a few times. This chain uses TRBV9 with TRBJ2-5, with D tentatively TRBD2 (6 bases). V lost 5 bases and J 4 bases, leaving 15 bases between the germline ends. Looked up from germline, CDR1 is SGDLS and CDR2 is YYNGEE. The CDR3 totals 14 residues. The CDR3, as DNA: TGTGCCAGCAGTGGGGGACTGGGGGGAGAGACCCAGTACTTC. Translating it yields CASSGGLGGETQYF.

The chain has TRBV6-1 and TRBJ1-2, with unresolved D. The ends were cut back, 1 base at V and 8 bases at J, with 11 bases in the middle. The CDR3 loop spans 13 amino acids. CDR1 and CDR2 (germline): MNHNS, SASEGT. CDR3 nucleotide sequence: TGTGCCAGCAGTGAAGAGGTCTCGGACGGCTACACCTTC. This sequence encodes CASSEEVSDGYTF.

The chain links TRBV7-2 to TRBJ2-5, with 8 bases matching TRBD2. Germline V gene sequence: CDR1 SGHTA, CDR2 FQGNSA. This CDR3 contains 15 residues. Trimming at V came to 5 bases and at J to 4 bases, leaving 9 bases not matched to a gene. CDR3 DNA: TGTGCCAGCAGCGGGAGAAGCGGGGGCAGAGAGACCCAGTACTTC. This gives the protein CASSGRSGGRETQYF. The full variable domain, completed using reference TRBV7-2 and TRBJ2-5, is GAGVSQSPSNKVTEKGKDVELRCDPISGHTALYWYRQSLGQGLEFLIYFQGNSAPDKSGLPSDRFSAERTGGSVSTLTIQRTQQEDSAVYLCASSGRSGGRETQYFGPGTRLLVL.

This clone was observed a few times. Here the CDR3 reads CASSFGGFDNQPQHF. DNA for the CDR3: TGTGCCAGCAGCTTTGGTGGATTCGACAATCAGCCCCAGCATTTT. The rearrangement links TRBV7-9 to TRBJ1-5; D unclear. The CDR3 contains 15 residues. Germline values: CDR1 SEHNR, CDR2 FQNEAQ (reference sequence). V lost 3 bases and J lost 3, with 12 bases in between.

This sequence joins TRBV5-4 and TRBJ1-1, with 8 bases fitting TRBD1. Germline V gene sequence: CDR1 SGHNT, CDR2 YYREEE (reference sequence). V was clipped by 4 bases and J by 6 bases; unmatched bases: 8. This CDR3 is built from 14 residues. CDR3 region: CASSRDRGLAEAFF. The CDR3 DNA follows: TGTGCCAGCAGCCGTGACAGGGGCTTAGCTGAAGCTTTCTTT.

The genes are TRBV29-1 and TRBJ2-7; possible D gene TRBD2, 5 bases. This CDR3 spans 13 amino acids. CDR1 SQVTM and CDR2 ANQGSEA come from the germline V gene. V was shortened by 4 bases and J by 6 bases, with 16 bases between the two germline ends. The CDR3 DNA reads TGCAGCGTTGGTCGGGTAGCGAAGGGCGAGCAGTACTTC. This gives the protein CSVGRVAKGEQYF.